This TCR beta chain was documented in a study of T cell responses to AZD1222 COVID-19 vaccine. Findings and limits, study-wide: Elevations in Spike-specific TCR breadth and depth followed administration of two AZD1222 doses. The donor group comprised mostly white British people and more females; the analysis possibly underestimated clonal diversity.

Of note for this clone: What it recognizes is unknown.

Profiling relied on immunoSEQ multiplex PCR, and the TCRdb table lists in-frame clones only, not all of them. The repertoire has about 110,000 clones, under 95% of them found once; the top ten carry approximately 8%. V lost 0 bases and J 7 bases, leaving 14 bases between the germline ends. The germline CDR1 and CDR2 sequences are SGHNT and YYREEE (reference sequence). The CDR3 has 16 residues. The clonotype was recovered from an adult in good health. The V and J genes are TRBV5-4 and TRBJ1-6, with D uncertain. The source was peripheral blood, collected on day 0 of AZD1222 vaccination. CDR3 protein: CASSLAPPTVNSPLHF. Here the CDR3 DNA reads TGTGCCAGCAGCTTGGCCCCTCCGACGGTAAATTCACCCCTCCACTTT.